Sequencing of this T cell receptor beta chain was carried out in a study of blood T cells in healthy people across ages. The CDR3 length is 15 residues. CDR1 and CDR2 from the germline V gene are SGHRS and YFSETQ. The V and J ends lost 7 bases and 3 bases, in that order; junction bases with no gene match: 11. It was with a sample-barcoded 5' primer and a J-beta primer mix that a second PCR of roughly 6 to 11 cycles was run. There were at least 2.5 million CDR3-containing paired-end reads obtained from each sample. MiXCR was run by TCRdb on the 5' RACE reads, yielding one entry per CDR3 protein. The repertoire holds around 520,000 distinct CDR3 sequences, about 27% seen once, with 3% to 4% in the top ten. With regard to this clonotype: The antigen is unknown.

PBMCs were isolated at a quantity of at least 6 million per sample. Overall study results and limits: It was the long-lived donors that had more naive CD4+ cells and higher diversity than aged donors.

These data were also reused for a study on T cells of mothers and their children.

The TCR comes from a boy younger than 10 in good health. V gene TRBV5-1 combines with J gene TRBJ2-3; TRBD2 matches at 7 bases. Sequenced material: blood. CDR3 loop: CASRRAGRVTDTQYF. CDR3 sequence (DNA): TGCGCCAGCCGCCGAGCGGGGCGGGTTACAGATACGCAGTATTTT.